This entry lists 23 T cell receptor beta chains sequenced from one sample in a study of Graves' ophthalmopathy and Graves' hyperthyroidism. Investigators amplified TCR beta CDR3 regions from RNA transcripts. Second-round multiplex PCR followed a first-round RT-PCR using HTBI primers. TCRdb itself ran the multiplex PCR reads through MiXCR, one entry per CDR3 protein. The sample contains under 800,000 distinct CDR3 sequences, about a fifth of which appear only once. Specimen: peripheral blood. The receptors stem from a woman between 18 and 30 years old with stable Graves' hyperthyroidism. Some clones in this sample may be carry-over from other donors' samples.

The CDR3 is CATAGEETQYF. CDR3 bases: TGTGCCACCGCCGGGGAAGAGACCCAGTACTTC. This rearrangement joins TRBV15 to TRBJ2-5, with D possibly matching TRBD2 (5 bases). This CDR3 has 11 residues. From germline, CDR1 is LNHNV and CDR2 YYDKDF (reference sequence). Trimming took 8 bases from V and 3 from J, leaving 7 bases between them.

This clonotype has at least ten counts. This chain uses TRBV12-3 or TRBV12-4 with TRBJ1-1; TRBD1 might be the D (6 bases). The V end was cut by 5 bases, the J end by 3 bases, with 10 bases between. The CDR3 is 13 residues long. The CDR3 loop reads CASSPTGHTEAFF. CDR3 bases: TGTGCCAGCAGTCCAACAGGGCACACTGAAGCTTTCTTT.

This clonotype was observed many times. The rearrangement uses TRBV2 and TRBJ2-7, with D perhaps TRBD1 (6 bases). This CDR3 spans 13 amino acids. Trimming stripped 1 base from V and 7 bases from J, with 11 bases between. Germline values: CDR1 SNHLY, CDR2 FYNNEI. CDR3 bases: TGTGCCAGCAGTGAAGGCAGGGGTGGGGAGCAGTACTTC. Encoded protein: CASSEGRGGEQYF.

The CDR3, as DNA: TGCGCCAGCAGCCAAGGGCAGGGGGACGAGCAGTACTTC. Its translation: CASSQGQGDEQYF. This chain links TRBV4-1 with TRBJ2-7; 7 nucleotides line up with TRBD1. CDR3 length: 13 amino acids. Trimming removed 1 base from V and 5 bases from J; junction bases left unmatched: 2. CDR1 is MGHRA, CDR2 YSYEKL, per germline.

This clonotype has a handful of counts. This chain connects TRBV6-2 or TRBV6-3 to TRBJ1-5, with 9 bases matching TRBD1. Trimming cost V 8 bases and J 2 bases; bases outside gene matches: 7. This CDR3 spans 15 amino acids. Germline V gives CDR1 MNHEY, CDR2 SVGEGT. The CDR3 is CASVGTGYGNQPQHF. CDR3 nucleotides: TGTGCCAGCGTCGGGACAGGGTACGGCAATCAGCCCCAGCATTTT.

This clonotype was picked up many times. The CDR3 DNA reads TGTGCCACCAGCAGAGATTCTGATCAGCCCCAGCATTTT. It is translated as CATSRDSDQPQHF. The V gene is TRBV15, the J gene TRBJ1-5; D gene ambiguous. The V end lost 0 bases, the J end lost 5 bases, and 5 bases lay between the germline ends. Per germline, CDR1 LNHNV and CDR2 YYDKDF (reference sequence). The CDR3 spans 13 residues.

The chain is built from TRBV7-9 and TRBJ2-5, with D perhaps matching TRBD1 or TRBD2 (5 bases each). CDR1 is SEHNR and CDR2 is FQNEAQ in the germline V gene (reference sequence). CDR3 length: 15 residues. Trimming shortened V by 1 base and J by 5 bases, and 14 bases separated the two germline ends. CDR3 in DNA: TGTGCCAGCAGCTTAGGGGGACCGCCGGTGGAGACCCAGTACTTC. Residues: CASSLGGPPVETQYF.

This clonotype was observed at least ten times. V is TRBV6-4 and J is TRBJ2-6; a weak D match, TRBD1 (6 bases). Germline CDR1 reads MRHNA; CDR2 reads SNTAGT. Trimming pared 7 bases from V and 0 bases from J, leaving 16 bases between. This CDR3 contains 17 residues. CDR3 region: CASTLGTFSSGANVLTF. The CDR3 coding sequence is TGTGCCAGCACTCTCGGGACATTCAGCTCTGGGGCCAACGTCCTGACTTTC.

On this clonotype: A single base separates this from a much larger clone, so it may be a read error. This rearrangement joins TRBV12-3 or TRBV12-4 to TRBJ2-7; tentatively, D is TRBD1 (5 bases). There are 14 residues in the CDR3. CDR3: CASSFRADSYEHYF. CDR3 DNA: TGTGCCAGCAGTTTCAGGGCGGATTCCTACGAGCATTACTTC.

Only one count was recorded for this clonotype. V usage is TRBV12-3 or TRBV12-4 and J usage is TRBJ2-6; D not resolved. The CDR3 spans 15 residues. The V gene lost 8 bases and the J gene lost 0 bases, with 11 bases spanning the gap. In DNA, the CDR3 is TGTGCCAGCGCCCTTTCCAGCTCTGGGGCCAACGTCCTGACTTTC. Translation: CASALSSSGANVLTF.

This clonotype was detected once. V gene TRBV6-2 or TRBV6-3 combines with J gene TRBJ2-2; no definite D call. The CDR3 runs 14 residues. V lost 11 bases, J lost 3 bases, and 16 bases lay in between. Germline V gives CDR1 MNHEY, CDR2 SVGEGT. CDR3 loop: CAGRGLEHTGELFF. The CDR3 DNA sequence: TGTGCCGGGCGAGGCTTAGAGCACACCGGGGAGCTGTTTTTT.

In its sample, this clonotype was seen many times. This chain uses TRBV6-5 with TRBJ2-7; D possibly corresponds to TRBD2 (6 bases). This CDR3 has 15 residues. V lost 0 bases, J lost 7 bases, and 16 bases lay in between. The germline CDR1 and CDR2 sequences are MNHEY and SVGAGI. The CDR3 sequence is CASSYSLGEAGEQYF. CDR3 bases: TGTGCCAGCAGTTACTCGCTCGGGGAGGCGGGGGAGCAGTACTTC.

This clonotype was detected a few times. It may be a read error: a sequence one base away is much more abundant. This chain uses TRBV7-9 with TRBJ2-7; D gene ambiguous. Germline assignment: CDR1 SEHNR and CDR2 FQNEAQ (reference sequence). The CDR3 is 14 residues long. The CDR3 loop is CASSLGALSYEQCF. CDR3 sequence (DNA): TGTGCCAGCAGCTTAGGGGCCCTTTCCTACGAGCAGTGCTTC.

This clonotype was counted ten times or more. The gene calls are TRBV10-1 and TRBJ2-7, with no clear D. V was cut by 3 bases and J by 4 bases, with 10 bases left in between. This CDR3 contains 13 residues. CDR1 and CDR2 from the germline V gene are WNHNN and SYGVQD (reference sequence). The CDR3 loop is CASSDSVGYEQYF. The CDR3 bases are TGCGCCAGCAGTGACTCGGTCGGGTACGAGCAGTACTTC.

This clonotype appeared a single time. The rearrangement uses TRBV12-3 or TRBV12-4 and TRBJ2-7, with D possibly being TRBD1 or TRBD2 (5 bases each). Trimming removed 2 bases from V and 3 bases from J, with 11 bases in between. The length of the CDR3 is 14 residues. CDR3 coding DNA: TGTGCCAGCAGTTTATCGGGGCCGGACTACGAGCAGTACTTC. Protein product: CASSLSGPDYEQYF.

This clonotype was recorded at least ten times. V is TRBV6-5 and J is TRBJ1-2; tentative D call: TRBD1 (6 bases). Trimming cost V 4 bases and J 7 bases, with 16 bases left between them. The CDR3 length is 14 residues. Germline assignment: CDR1 MNHEY and CDR2 SVGAGI. The CDR3 coding sequence is TGTGCCAGCAGTTCCACAGCAGGGGTCGGTGGCTACACCTTC. It codes for CASSSTAGVGGYTF.

This clonotype was counted many times. The genes are TRBV7-2 and TRBJ2-2, with D possibly matching TRBD1 (6 bases). V was clipped by 4 bases and J by 7 bases, with 16 bases between them. Germline V gene sequence: CDR1 SGHTA, CDR2 FQGNSA. CDR3 length: 15 amino acids. The CDR3 is CASSYTRSTGGELFF. The CDR3 nucleotides are TGTGCCAGCAGCTACACCCGATCGACAGGCGGGGAGCTGTTTTTT. The entire variable domain, with the rest obtained from reference TRBV7-2 and TRBJ2-2, is as follows: GAGVSQSPSNKVTEKGKDVELRCDPISGHTALYWYRQSLGQGLEFLIYFQGNSAPDKSGLPSDRFSAERTGGSVSTLTIQRTQQEDSAVYLCASSYTRSTGGELFFGEGSRLTVL.

The sample holds many counts of this clonotype. This chain uses TRBV7-2 with TRBJ2-7; possibly TRBD2 for D (6 bases). The CDR3 covers 16 residues. V lost 5 bases, J lost 6 bases, and 23 bases lay in between. Germline CDR1 is SGHTA and CDR2 is FQGNSA. CDR3 in DNA: TGTGCCAGCAGCCCATACCGGCCTGGGCAGGGAGGCGAGCAGTACTTC. Its translation: CASSPYRPGQGGEQYF.

This clonotype was detected only a few times. V is TRBV14 and J is TRBJ2-3; D unresolved. Trimming left V 2 bases short and J 5 bases short, with 8 bases between. CDR1 is SGHDN and CDR2 is FVKESK in the germline V gene. The CDR3 length is 13 residues. The CDR3 bases are TGTGCCAGCAGCCAATTTTCCGAAGATACGCAGTATTTT. It codes for CASSQFSEDTQYF.

This clonotype was recorded many times. V usage is TRBV19 and J usage is TRBJ2-5, with D perhaps matching TRBD2 (5 bases). V lost 4 bases to trimming and J lost 4 bases, with 16 bases between them. The CDR3 runs to 15 residues. In germline, CDR1 is LNHDA, CDR2 SQIVND (reference sequence). The CDR3 region is CASSSGSSRGETQYF. CDR3 in DNA: TGTGCCAGTAGTAGCGGGTCGTCTAGAGGAGAGACCCAGTACTTC.

This clonotype was counted ten times or more. V gene TRBV28 combines with J gene TRBJ2-2; possible D gene TRBD1, 6 bases. CDR1 and CDR2 (germline): MDHEN, SYDVKM. V gave up 6 bases and J gave up 5 bases, with 16 bases separating them. The CDR3 extends over 15 amino acids. In DNA form, the CDR3 reads TGTGCCAGCAGCTCAGGGGTAGGAATGACCGGGGAGCTGTTTTTT. This encodes CASSSGVGMTGELFF.

This clonotype was recorded at least ten times. The chain combines TRBV13 with TRBJ1-2, with a weak D call TRBD1 (5 bases). Germline loops: CDR1 PRHDT, CDR2 FYEKMQ (reference sequence). The CDR3 sequence is 15 residues long. The V end was cut by 5 bases, the J end by 1 base, with 14 bases between. CDR3 protein: CASSHNPTDNYGYTF. CDR3 nucleotide sequence: TGTGCCAGCAGCCACAACCCGACAGATAACTATGGCTACACCTTC.

In regard to this clonotype: Compared with germline, one end of the junction differs, possibly owing to a read error. The rearrangement links TRBV5-1 to TRBJ2-6; tentative D call: TRBD2 (5 bases). Germline V gene lookup returns CDR1 SGHRS and CDR2 YFSETQ. CDR3 length: 18 residues. The CDR3 here is CASSQTRIEGAGVNVLTF. CDR3 DNA: TGCGCCAGCAGCCAAACCAGGATTGAGGGAGCCGGGGTCAACGTCCTGACTTTC.